The next 16 T cell receptor beta chains were all read from a single sample in a study of vaccination effects on CD4 cells after COVID-19. Within the ViraFEST assay, antigen-specific CD4+ T cells underwent expansion with viral peptide pools prior to sequencing. The culture ran for 9 to 11 days, and then CD4+ T cells were isolated. According to PCR results, the person was infected with SARS-CoV-2 between March and December 2020. No antigen has been assigned to these receptors. Measured with immunoSEQ multiplex PCR; TCRdb has only the in-frame clones, and not every one. This sample has some 22,000 clones; approximately 79% occur once, and the top ten carry around a sixth. This material consisted of CD4+ T cells from PBMCs cultured with SARS-CoV-2 spike peptides, taken before COVID-19 vaccination. These receptors all come from a human donor who had a prior SARS-CoV-2 infection.

The genes are TRBV11-3 and TRBJ2-1, with TRBD2 matching 12 bases. The CDR3 is 16 amino acids. J lost 4 bases, V lost 5 bases, and 6 bases had no gene match. Germline V gives CDR1 SGHNT, CDR2 YENEEA. The CDR3 loop is CASSQRGTSGYNEQFF. CDR3 DNA: TGTGCCAGCAGCCAAAGAGGGACTAGCGGGTACAATGAGCAGTTCTTC. The variable domain in full, completed from reference TRBV11-3 and TRBJ2-1, reads EAGVVQSPRYKIIEKKQPVAFWCNPISGHNTLYWYLQNLGQGPELLIRYENEEAVDDSQLPKDRFSAERLKGVDSTLKIQPAELGDSAVYLCASSQRGTSGYNEQFFGPGTRLTVL.

This clone was recorded only once. This chain joins TRBV5-4 and TRBJ1-1; a possible D gene is TRBD1 (6 bases). V dropped 0 bases and J dropped 10 bases, with 19 bases sitting between them. In germline, CDR1 is SGHNT, CDR2 YYREEE (reference sequence). The CDR3 extends over 15 amino acids. This CDR3 reads CASSLGQTGSKGAFF. The CDR3 DNA reads TGTGCCAGCAGCTTGGGCCAGACAGGATCGAAAGGAGCTTTCTTT.

This clone has just one count. The chain has TRBV15 and TRBJ2-5, with D hard to call. The V gene's germline CDR1 is LNHNV and CDR2 YYDKDF (reference sequence). V was clipped by 0 bases and J by 5 bases, with 13 bases between them. This CDR3 comprises 15 residues. CDR3 protein: CATSRERSLEETQYF. CDR3 coding DNA: TGTGCCACCAGCAGAGAGCGTTCGCTGGAGGAGACCCAGTACTTC.

The chain links TRBV3-1 (or the pseudogene TRBV3-2) to TRBJ2-1; 12 bases match TRBD2. This CDR3 contains 18 residues. Unmatched junction bases numbered 11, after V lost 2 bases and J lost 6 bases. Germline CDR1 LGHDT, CDR2 YNNKEL (reference sequence). The CDR3 DNA is TGTGCCAGCAGCCAACTGACGAGACTGACTAGCGGGAGCAATGAGCAGTTCTTC. This translates into CASSQLTRLTSGSNEQFF.

The V and J genes are TRBV25-1 and TRBJ2-3, with TRBD1 matching 8 bases. The CDR3 is made up of 17 amino acids. The germline CDR1 and CDR2 sequences are MGHDK and SYGVNS. J lost 4 bases, V lost 4 bases, and 13 bases had no gene match. DNA for the CDR3: TGTGCCAGCAGTGGCCCGACAGGGGCTGATTGGGCAGATACGCAGTATTTT. Residues: CASSGPTGADWADTQYF.

The chain uses TRBV5-6 and TRBJ1-4; D not certain. CDR1 and CDR2 (germline): SGHDT, YYEEEE. V lost 3 bases and J 1 base, leaving 7 bases between the germline ends. The CDR3 is 14 amino acids. For the CDR3, the DNA is TGTGCCAGCAGCTGGTGGGGAACTAATGAAAAACTGTTTTTT. Encoded protein: CASSWWGTNEKLFF.

This rearrangement joins TRBV6-5 to TRBJ1-2; 7 positions agree with TRBD1. This CDR3 contains 14 residues. V lost 5 bases, J lost 4 bases, and 7 bases stayed unmatched. CDR1 is MNHEY, CDR2 SVGAGI, per germline. The CDR3 coding sequence is TGTGCCAGCAGTACTACTCAGGGGGGCTATGGCTACACCTTC. It is translated as CASSTTQGGYGYTF.

The rearrangement links TRBV12-3 or TRBV12-4 to TRBJ1-1; maybe TRBD1 (5 bases). This CDR3 is 13 amino acids long. The germline V and J ends were trimmed by 7 bases and 5 bases, with 14 bases remaining between them. In nucleotides, the CDR3 is TGTGCCAGCACCACCGACAGACGGACTGAAGCTTTCTTT. It encodes CASTTDRRTEAFF.

The chain recombines TRBV4-3 with TRBJ2-7, with D uncertain. V was shortened by 0 bases and J by 4 bases, with 10 bases between the two germline ends. Germline V gives CDR1 LGHNA, CDR2 YSLEER. The CDR3 consists of 14 residues. The CDR3 here is CASSQDMRQYEQYF. CDR3 DNA sequence: TGCGCCAGCAGCCAAGATATGCGACAATACGAGCAGTACTTC.

The chain links TRBV6-4 to TRBJ1-2; D perhaps matches TRBD1 (6 bases). This CDR3 is 15 amino acids long. The germline CDR1 and CDR2 sequences are MRHNA and SNTAGT. V shed 6 bases and J shed 0 bases, with 14 bases lying between them. Written as DNA, the CDR3 is TGTGCCAGCAGCCCCGTGGGGGCTGCTAACTATGGCTACACCTTC. Protein: CASSPVGAANYGYTF.

This chain links TRBV5-1 with TRBJ2-1, with TRBD2 identical over 16 bases. Germline CDR1 SGHRS, CDR2 YFSETQ. The CDR3 sequence is 17 residues long. After removal of 4 bases from V and 12 bases from J, the junction contained 13 bases not matched to a gene. CDR3 amino acids: CASSPVPGLAGGVGQFF. CDR3 sequence (DNA): TGCGCCAGCAGCCCCGTCCCGGGACTAGCGGGGGGGGTGGGGCAGTTCTTC.

The V and J genes are TRBV12-3 or TRBV12-4 and TRBJ1-1; possibly TRBD1 for D (6 bases). V lost 2 bases and J 7 bases, leaving 11 bases between the germline ends. The CDR3 spans 13 residues. The chain's CDR3 is CASSLMGAGEAFF. In DNA, the CDR3 is TGTGCCAGCAGTTTAATGGGGGCGGGTGAAGCTTTCTTT.

The chain employs TRBV5-4 and TRBJ1-2; D unresolved. The ends were cut back, 1 base at V and 4 bases at J, with 14 bases in the middle. The germline V gene has CDR1 SGHNT and CDR2 YYREEE (reference sequence). The CDR3 is 15 amino acids. The CDR3 nucleotides are TGTGCCAGCAGCTTGTTCCTGGGCGGCGGCTATGGCTACACCTTC. As protein: CASSLFLGGGYGYTF.

CDR3 coding DNA: TGTGCCAGCAGCAGTCTAGCGGGACAACCTGCCCCAAACTACGAGCAGTACTTC. It encodes CASSSLAGQPAPNYEQYF. The chain employs TRBV21-1 and TRBJ2-7; TRBD2 was called by the table and not checked on the DNA. TRBV21-1 represents a pseudogene. CDR3 size: 18 residues.

The chain couples TRBV19 to TRBJ2-1, with D unresolved. Per the germline V gene, CDR1 is LNHDA and CDR2 is SQIVND (reference sequence). There are 15 residues in the CDR3. Trimming shortened V by 6 bases and J by 9 bases, and 21 bases separated the two germline ends. The DNA for the CDR3 is TGTGCCAGTAGCCCCCGACATTCCGGGCCCATTGAGCAGTTCTTC. It codes for CASSPRHSGPIEQFF.

V gene TRBV2 combines with J gene TRBJ1-6, with unresolved D. Trimming left V 0 bases short and J 10 bases short, with 22 bases between. The CDR3 extends over 18 amino acids. In germline, CDR1 is SNHLY, CDR2 FYNNEI. CDR3 sequence: CASSEASPPGLMDSPLHF. In DNA, the CDR3 is TGTGCCAGCAGTGAAGCTTCTCCCCCCGGACTGATGGACTCACCCCTCCACTTT.